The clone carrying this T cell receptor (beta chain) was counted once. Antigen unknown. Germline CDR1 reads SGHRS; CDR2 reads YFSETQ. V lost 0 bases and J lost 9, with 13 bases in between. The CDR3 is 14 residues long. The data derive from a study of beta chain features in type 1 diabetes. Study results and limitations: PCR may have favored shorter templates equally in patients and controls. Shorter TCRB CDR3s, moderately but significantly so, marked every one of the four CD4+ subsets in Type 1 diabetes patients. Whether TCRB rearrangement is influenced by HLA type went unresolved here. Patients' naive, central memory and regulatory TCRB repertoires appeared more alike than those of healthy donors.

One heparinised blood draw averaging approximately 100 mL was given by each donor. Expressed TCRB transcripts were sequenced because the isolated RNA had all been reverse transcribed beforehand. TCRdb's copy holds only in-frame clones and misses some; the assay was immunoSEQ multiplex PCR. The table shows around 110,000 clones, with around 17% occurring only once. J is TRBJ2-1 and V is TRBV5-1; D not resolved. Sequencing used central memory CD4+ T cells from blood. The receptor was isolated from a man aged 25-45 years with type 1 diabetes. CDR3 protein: CASSLVGGFAEQFF. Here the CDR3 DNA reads TGCGCCAGCAGCTTGGTAGGCGGTTTCGCTGAGCAGTTCTTC. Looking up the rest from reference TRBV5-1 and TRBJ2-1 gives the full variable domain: KAGVTQTPRYLIKTRGQQVTLSCSPISGHRSVSWYQQTPGQGLQFLFEYFSETQRNKGNFPGRFSGRQFSNSRSEMNVSTLELGDSALYLCASSLVGGFAEQFFGPGTRLTVL.